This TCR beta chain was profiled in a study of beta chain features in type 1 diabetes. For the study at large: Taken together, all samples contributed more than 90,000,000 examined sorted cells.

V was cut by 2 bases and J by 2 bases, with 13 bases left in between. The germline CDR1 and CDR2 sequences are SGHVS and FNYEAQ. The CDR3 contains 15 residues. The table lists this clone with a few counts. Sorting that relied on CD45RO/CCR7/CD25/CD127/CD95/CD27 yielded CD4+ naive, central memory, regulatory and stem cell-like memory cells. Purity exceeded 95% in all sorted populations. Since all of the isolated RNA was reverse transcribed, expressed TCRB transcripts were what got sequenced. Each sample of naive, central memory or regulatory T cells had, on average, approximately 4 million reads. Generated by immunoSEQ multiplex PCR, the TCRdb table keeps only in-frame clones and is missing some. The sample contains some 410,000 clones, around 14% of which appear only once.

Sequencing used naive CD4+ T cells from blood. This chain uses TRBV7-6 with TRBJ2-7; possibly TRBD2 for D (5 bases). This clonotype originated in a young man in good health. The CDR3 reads CASSLSRGAPYEQYF. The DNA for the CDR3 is TGTGCCAGCAGCTTAAGCCGGGGAGCCCCCTACGAGCAGTACTTC.